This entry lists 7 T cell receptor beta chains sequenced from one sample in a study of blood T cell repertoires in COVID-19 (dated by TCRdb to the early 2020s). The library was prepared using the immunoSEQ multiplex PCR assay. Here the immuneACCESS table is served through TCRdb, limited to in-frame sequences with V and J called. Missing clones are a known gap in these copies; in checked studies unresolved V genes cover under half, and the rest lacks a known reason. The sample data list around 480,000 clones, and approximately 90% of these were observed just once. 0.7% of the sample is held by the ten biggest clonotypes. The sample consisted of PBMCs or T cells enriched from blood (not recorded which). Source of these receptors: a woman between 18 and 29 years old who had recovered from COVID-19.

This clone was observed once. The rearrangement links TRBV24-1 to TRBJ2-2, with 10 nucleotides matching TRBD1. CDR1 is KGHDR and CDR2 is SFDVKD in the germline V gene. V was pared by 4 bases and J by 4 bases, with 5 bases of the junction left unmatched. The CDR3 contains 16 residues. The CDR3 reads CATSEAGTGATGELFF. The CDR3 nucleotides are TGTGCCACCAGTGAAGCCGGGACAGGGGCCACCGGGGAGCTGTTTTTT.

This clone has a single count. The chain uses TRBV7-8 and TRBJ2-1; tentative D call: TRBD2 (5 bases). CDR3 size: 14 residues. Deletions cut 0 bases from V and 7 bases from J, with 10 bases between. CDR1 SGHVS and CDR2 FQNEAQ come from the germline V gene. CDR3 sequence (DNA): TGTGCCAGCAGCTTAGCCGCTAGCACTAATGAGCAGTTCTTC. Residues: CASSLAASTNEQFF.

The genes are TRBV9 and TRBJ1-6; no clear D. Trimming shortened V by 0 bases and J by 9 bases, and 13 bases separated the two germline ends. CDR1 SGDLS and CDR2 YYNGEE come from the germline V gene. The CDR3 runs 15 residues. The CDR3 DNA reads TGTGCCAGCAGCGTAGAGGTAGCGGTAGGTTCACCCCTCCACTTT. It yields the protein CASSVEVAVGSPLHF.

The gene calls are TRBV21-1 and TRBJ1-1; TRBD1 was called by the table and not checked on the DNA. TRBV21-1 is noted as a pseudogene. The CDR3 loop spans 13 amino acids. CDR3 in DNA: TGTGCCAGCAGCATACATATTTTCGCTGAAGCTTTCTTT. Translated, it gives CASSIHIFAEAFF.

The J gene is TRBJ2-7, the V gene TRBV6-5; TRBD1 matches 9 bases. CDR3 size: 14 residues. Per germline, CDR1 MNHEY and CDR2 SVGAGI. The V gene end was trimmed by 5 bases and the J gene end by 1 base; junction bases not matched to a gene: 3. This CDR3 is CASSRDRESYEQYF. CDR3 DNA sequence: TGTGCCAGCAGTCGGGACAGGGAGTCCTACGAGCAGTACTTC.

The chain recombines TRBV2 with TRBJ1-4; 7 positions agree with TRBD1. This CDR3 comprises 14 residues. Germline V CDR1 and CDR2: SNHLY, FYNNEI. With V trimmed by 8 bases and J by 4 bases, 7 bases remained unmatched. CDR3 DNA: TGTGCCAGCCGGTGGGACAGATTTAATGAAAAACTGTTTTTT. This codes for CASRWDRFNEKLFF.

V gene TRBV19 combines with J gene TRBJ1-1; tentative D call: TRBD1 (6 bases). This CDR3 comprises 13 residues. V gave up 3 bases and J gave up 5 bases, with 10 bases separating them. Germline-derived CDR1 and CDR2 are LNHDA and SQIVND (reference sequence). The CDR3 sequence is CASSIGTRTEAFF. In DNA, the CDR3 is TGTGCCAGTAGTATCGGGACAAGGACTGAAGCTTTCTTT. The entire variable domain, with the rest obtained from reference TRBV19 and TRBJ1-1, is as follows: DGGITQSPKYLFRKEGQNVTLSCEQNLNHDAMYWYRQDPGQGLRLIYYSQIVNDFQKGDIAEGYSVSREKKESFPLTVTSAQKNPTAFYLCASSIGTRTEAFFGQGTRLTVV.